These 27 T cell receptor beta chains came from one sample sequenced in a study of T-cell reconstitution after alpha-beta-depleted transplantation in children. Unique molecular identifiers were incorporated when the TCRbeta library was constructed. From the PCR reads, TCRdb called clonotypes with MiXCR, one entry per CDR3 protein. The sample has 200,000 or so distinct CDR3 sequences; about 6% are singletons. The sequencing here drew on PBMCs, taken before TCRalphabeta/CD19-depleted stem cell transplant. The receptor set was obtained from a girl less than two years old with combined immunodeficiency, due to receive a stem cell transplant.

At least ten counts were recorded for this clonotype. The chain carries TRBV5-1 and TRBJ2-3, with 10 bases that match TRBD2. CDR3 length: 15 amino acids. Germline V gene sequence: CDR1 SGHRS, CDR2 YFSETQ. V was clipped by 4 bases and J by 2 bases; unmatched bases: 4. The CDR3 protein is CASSVSGGATDTQYF. The CDR3 DNA sequence: TGCGCCAGCAGCGTCAGCGGGGGGGCCACAGATACGCAGTATTTT.

The chain couples TRBV6-1 to TRBJ1-5; D is unclear. The CDR3 extends over 14 amino acids. V was trimmed by 6 bases and J by 5 bases, leaving 14 bases between them. Germline CDR1 and CDR2: MNHNS and SASEGT. CDR3 DNA: TGTGCCAGCAGGTTGCAGACTATCCATCAGCCCCAGCATTTT. Protein product: CASRLQTIHQPQHF.

This clonotype came up many times. The chain employs TRBV29-1 and TRBJ1-1; TRBD1 matches at 9 bases. V gave up 4 bases and J gave up 7 bases; unmatched junction bases: 10. The CDR3 extends over 14 amino acids. CDR1 is SQVTM, CDR2 ANQGSEA, per germline. CDR3: CSVVLRDRAYEAFF. The CDR3 DNA sequence: TGCAGCGTTGTGCTGCGGGACAGGGCATATGAAGCTTTCTTT. The full variable domain, with the rest looked up from reference TRBV29-1 and TRBJ1-1, is SAVISQKPSRDICQRGTSLTIQCQVDSQVTMMFWYRQQPGQSLTLIATANQGSEATYESGFVIDKFPISRPNLTFSTLTVSNMSPEDSSIYLCSVVLRDRAYEAFFGQGTRLTVV.

In its sample, this clonotype was seen many times. The rearrangement joins TRBV10-3 to TRBJ2-1; 9 bases align to TRBD2. After removal of 8 bases from V and 2 bases from J, the junction contained 1 base not matched to a gene. The V gene's germline CDR1 is ENHRY and CDR2 SYGVKD. The CDR3 contains 13 residues. CDR3 protein: CAIGTSPYNEQFF. The CDR3 region has the DNA TGTGCCATCGGGACTAGCCCCTACAATGAGCAGTTCTTC.

The chain has TRBV7-3 and TRBJ2-1, with 12 bases identical to TRBD2. V was clipped by 5 bases and J by 10 bases; unmatched bases: 12. This CDR3 has 16 amino acids. Germline CDR1 and CDR2: SGHTA and FQGTGA. The DNA for the CDR3 is TGTGCCAGCAGCCCAAATGGACTAGCGGGGCCTCACGAGCAGTTCTTC. This translates into CASSPNGLAGPHEQFF.

This clonotype occurred many times. The genes are TRBV2 and TRBJ2-5; D is perhaps TRBD1 or TRBD2 (5 bases each). The germline V gene has CDR1 SNHLY and CDR2 FYNNEI. Between the trimmed V and J ends, which lost 7 bases and 2 bases, there was a span of 20 bases. This CDR3 is 16 amino acids long. As DNA, the CDR3 is TGTGCCAGCATCGGGATGGGGGTAGGGTGGCAAGAGACCCAGTACTTC. Protein sequence: CASIGMGVGWQETQYF.

In its sample, this clonotype was seen many times. The chain combines TRBV27 with TRBJ2-7; 14 nucleotides agree with TRBD2. Germline CDR1 is MNHEY and CDR2 is SMNVEV (reference sequence). The junction had 9 bases not matched to a gene; V was cut back by 6 bases and J by 5 bases. CDR3 length equals 16 residues. This CDR3 reads CASRSGLAGEKDEQYF. CDR3 coding DNA: TGTGCCAGCAGGTCGGGACTAGCGGGAGAAAAGGACGAGCAGTACTTC.

In this sample, this clonotype turned up many times. The J gene is TRBJ2-3, the V gene TRBV7-6; the D gene is possibly TRBD1 (5 bases). V lost 0 bases and J lost 3, with 7 bases in between. Germline V gene sequence: CDR1 SGHVS, CDR2 FNYEAQ. The CDR3 spans 14 residues. In DNA form, the CDR3 reads TGTGCCAGCAGCTTAGCGGGGCAAACAGATACGCAGTATTTT. This gives the protein CASSLAGQTDTQYF.

A few counts support this clonotype. The gene calls are TRBV27 and TRBJ2-5; 9 nucleotides line up with TRBD1. There are 16 residues in the CDR3. Losses at the gene ends were 5 bases for V and 1 base for J; bases not matched to a gene: 8. CDR1 is MNHEY and CDR2 is SMNVEV in the germline V gene (reference sequence). CDR3 amino acids: CASSPPGQGGQETQYF. The CDR3 nucleotides are TGTGCCAGCAGTCCCCCGGGACAGGGAGGCCAAGAGACCCAGTACTTC.

There are many counts of this clonotype. The V and J genes are TRBV4-2 and TRBJ2-7; weak D call: TRBD2 (5 bases). The V end was cut by 0 bases, the J end by 2 bases, with 11 bases between. This CDR3 has 15 amino acids. CDR1 is LGHNA and CDR2 is YNFKEQ in the germline V gene. The CDR3 DNA sequence: TGTGCCAGCAGCCAAGAGAGGGCGTACCCCTACGAGCAGTACTTC. Translation: CASSQERAYPYEQYF.

This clonotype appeared many times. The gene calls are TRBV28 and TRBJ2-7; D might be TRBD1 or TRBD2, each matching 5 bases. The V gene's germline CDR1 is MDHEN and CDR2 SYDVKM. The CDR3 consists of 16 residues. Deletions cut 5 bases from V and 1 base from J, with 18 bases between. The CDR3 region has the DNA TGTGCCAGCAGTCCCTACCCGGGACCGGTATCCTACGAGCAGTACTTC. It specifies CASSPYPGPVSYEQYF.

J is TRBJ2-3 and V is TRBV5-1, with D tentatively TRBD1 (6 bases). Per germline, CDR1 SGHRS and CDR2 YFSETQ. The CDR3 sequence is 15 residues long. With 0 bases removed from V and 1 base from J, the gap between germline ends came to 9 bases. The CDR3 region is CASSLDRAGTDTQYF. DNA for the CDR3: TGCGCCAGCAGCTTGGACAGGGCGGGCACAGATACGCAGTATTTT.

This clonotype has a count of ten or more. The genes are TRBV20-1 and TRBJ2-7, with 8 bases identical to TRBD2. The CDR3 is 13 amino acids. J gave up 0 bases and V 6 bases, and 4 bases lay outside the gene matches. Germline V gene data show CDR1 as DFQATT and CDR2 as SNEGSKA (reference sequence). The CDR3 nucleotides read TGCAGTGCCCTAGCGGGTAGCTCCTACGAGCAGTACTTC. Translating gives CSALAGSSYEQYF.

This clonotype was counted at least ten times. The V call is TRBV20-1, the J call TRBJ1-4; D remains unclear. Trimming removed 0 bases from V and 0 bases from J, with 11 bases in between. The germline V gene has CDR1 DFQATT and CDR2 SNEGSKA (reference sequence). This CDR3 comprises 16 residues. CDR3 amino acids: CSARDWETATNEKLFF. CDR3 coding DNA: TGCAGTGCTAGAGACTGGGAGACCGCAACTAATGAAAAACTGTTTTTT.

This clonotype was seen many times. V gene TRBV7-2 combines with J gene TRBJ2-3; 9 nucleotides line up with TRBD2. With 5 bases clipped from V and 4 bases from J, the junction kept 4 bases outside the gene matches. The CDR3 is 14 residues long. Per the germline V gene, CDR1 is SGHTA and CDR2 is FQGNSA. CDR3 in DNA: TGTGCCAGCAGCCGTAGCGGGAGCTCAGATACGCAGTATTTT. Translation gives CASSRSGSSDTQYF.

At least ten counts were recorded for this clonotype. The chain's CDR3 is CASNDGTSIWEFTNEQFF. The CDR3 nucleotides are TGTGCCAGCAACGATGGGACCTCCATTTGGGAATTTACAAATGAGCAGTTCTTC. The V gene is TRBV21-1, the J gene TRBJ2-1; TRBD2 was called by the table and not checked on the DNA. TRBV21-1 is deemed a pseudogene. The CDR3 runs 18 residues.

This clonotype was picked up many times. J is TRBJ2-7 and V is TRBV27; TRBD2 matches 14 bases. The CDR3 totals 14 residues. J gave up 12 bases and V 2 bases, and 6 bases lay outside the gene matches. Looked up from germline, CDR1 is MNHEY and CDR2 is SMNVEV (reference sequence). This CDR3 reads CASSLGTSGGTRYF. The CDR3 DNA is TGTGCCAGCAGTTTAGGGACTAGCGGGGGAACCCGGTACTTC.

This clonotype came up many times. CDR3 nucleotides: TGTGCCAGTAGTATTCGCCGGGACACACTTTTGTACAATGAGCAGTTCTTC. Its translation: CASSIRRDTLLYNEQFF. V gene TRBV19 combines with J gene TRBJ2-1; TRBD1 is a possible D gene (6 bases). Trimming removed 3 bases from V and 4 bases from J, with 19 bases in between. This CDR3 has 17 residues. Per the germline V gene, CDR1 is LNHDA and CDR2 is SQIVND (reference sequence).

This clonotype was counted many times. This chain uses TRBV27 with TRBJ2-6, with a tentative D call TRBD1 (5 bases). CDR3 length: 16 residues. Trimming left V 4 bases short and J 0 bases short, with 10 bases between. Per germline, CDR1 MNHEY and CDR2 SMNVEV (reference sequence). The CDR3 loop reads CASSSLGLSGANVLTF. CDR3 DNA sequence: TGTGCCAGCAGTTCCTTGGGGCTCTCTGGGGCCAACGTCCTGACTTTC.

This clonotype was seen at least ten times. V is TRBV12-3 or TRBV12-4 and J is TRBJ2-5, with D possibly being TRBD2 (6 bases). CDR3 length equals 20 residues. V gave up 4 bases and J gave up 2 bases, with 29 bases separating them. The CDR3 bases are TGTGCCAGCAGTTCTCTTTTTCATCGCCGGGACTCCTGGGATCAAGAGACCCAGTACTTC. Protein: CASSSLFHRRDSWDQETQYF.

Ten or more counts support this clonotype. The chain recombines TRBV21-1 with TRBJ2-3; whether TRBD2, the table's D call, matches the DNA was not checked. TRBV21-1 is a pseudogene. The CDR3 contains 16 residues. The CDR3 spells CASPDSQDLPRDTQYF. CDR3 nucleotide sequence: TGTGCCAGCCCCGACAGCCAGGACCTCCCCCGGGATACGCAGTATTTT.

This clonotype was seen repeatedly, ten times or more. The V gene is TRBV7-2, the J gene TRBJ2-7; no reliable D call. The CDR3 totals 14 residues. V lost 0 bases and J lost 2, with 8 bases in between. The germline CDR1 and CDR2 sequences are SGHTA and FQGNSA. CDR3 region: CASSLAPETYEQYF. CDR3 sequence (DNA): TGTGCCAGCAGCTTAGCTCCGGAAACCTACGAGCAGTACTTC.

The gene calls are TRBV27 and TRBJ2-3, with no clear D. The length of the CDR3 is 13 residues. The V gene's germline CDR1 is MNHEY and CDR2 SMNVEV (reference sequence). V was trimmed by 3 bases and J by 6 bases, leaving 10 bases between them. The CDR3 region is CASSFSISDTQYF. The CDR3 DNA sequence: TGTGCCAGCAGTTTTAGTATCTCTGATACGCAGTATTTT.

This clonotype occurred many times. The chain combines TRBV29-1 with TRBJ2-1, with 7 bases that match TRBD1. In germline, CDR1 is SQVTM, CDR2 ANQGSEA. There are 13 residues in the CDR3. Trimming took 7 bases from V and 5 from J; bases not matched to a gene: 8. The CDR3 region is CSARGLGHNEQFF. DNA of the CDR3: TGCAGCGCCAGGGGGTTGGGGCACAATGAGCAGTTCTTC.

This clonotype was seen at least ten times. The chain recombines TRBV20-1 with TRBJ1-6, with D perhaps matching TRBD1 (5 bases). CDR3 length: 13 amino acids. Deletions cut 3 bases from V and 6 bases from J, with 9 bases between. Germline V gene sequence: CDR1 DFQATT, CDR2 SNEGSKA (reference sequence). CDR3 amino acids: CSARTVLNSPLHF. CDR3 bases: TGCAGTGCTAGGACAGTTCTTAATTCACCCCTCCACTTT.

This clonotype came up many times. The genes are TRBV7-3 and TRBJ2-1; TRBD1 is a possible D gene (5 bases). Per germline, CDR1 SGHTA and CDR2 FQGTGA. Trimming stripped 1 base from V and 7 bases from J, with 14 bases between. This CDR3 region has 15 residues. In DNA form, the CDR3 reads TGTGCCAGCAGCTTAATCGCTCAGGGTCCGAATGAGCAGTTCTTC. Protein: CASSLIAQGPNEQFF.

The rearrangement links TRBV29-1 to TRBJ2-2; 8 positions match TRBD1. Germline lookup yields CDR1 SQVTM and CDR2 ANQGSEA. The V and J ends lost 6 bases and 1 base, in that order; junction bases with no gene match: 7. This CDR3 is 15 amino acids long. The CDR3 nucleotides are TGCAGCGTGGCCGGACAGGGTTGGAACACCGGGGAGCTGTTTTTT. Translating it yields CSVAGQGWNTGELFF.